This TCR beta chain was captured in a study of T cell responses to AZD1222 COVID-19 vaccine. This CDR3 region has 15 residues. CDR1 is LGHNA, CDR2 YSLEER, per germline. V shed 0 bases and J shed 3 bases, with 11 bases lying between them. Sequencing was performed with immunoSEQ multiplex PCR; in TCRdb, only in-frame clones are kept and a portion is missing. The profile shows 92,000 or so clones, nearly 90% of them singletons. The sequenced sample was peripheral blood, obtained on day 0 of AZD1222 vaccination. The TCR originated in an adult in good health. The rearrangement uses TRBV4-3 and TRBJ1-2; possibly TRBD1 for D (6 bases). Here the CDR3 DNA reads TGCGCCAGCAGCCAAGATAGAGGACAGTACTATGGCTACACCTTC. This encodes CASSQDRGQYYGYTF.